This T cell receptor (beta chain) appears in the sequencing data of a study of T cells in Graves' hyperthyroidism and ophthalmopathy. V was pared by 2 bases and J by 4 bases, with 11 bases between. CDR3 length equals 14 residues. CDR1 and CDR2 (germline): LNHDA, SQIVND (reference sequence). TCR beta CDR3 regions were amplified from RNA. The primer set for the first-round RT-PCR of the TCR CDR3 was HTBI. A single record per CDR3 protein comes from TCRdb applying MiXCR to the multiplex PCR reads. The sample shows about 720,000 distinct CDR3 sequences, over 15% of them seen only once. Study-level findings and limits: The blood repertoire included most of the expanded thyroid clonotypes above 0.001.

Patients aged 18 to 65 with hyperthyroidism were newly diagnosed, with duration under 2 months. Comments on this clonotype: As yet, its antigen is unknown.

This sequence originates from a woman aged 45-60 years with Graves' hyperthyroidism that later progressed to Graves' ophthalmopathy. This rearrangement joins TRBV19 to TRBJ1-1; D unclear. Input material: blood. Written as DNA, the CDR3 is TGTGCCAGTAGTATACTCACAGAGGGCACTGAAGCTTTCTTT. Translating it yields CASSILTEGTEAFF.